Listed here is a single T cell receptor beta chain. Its recognized antigen is unknown. No qualities accompany the bases; no much larger clone lies one base away. Peripheral blood CD8+ and CD4+ T cells from healthy donors, Susac syndrome patients and multiple sclerosis patients were profiled by high-throughput TCR beta sequencing. Susac syndrome patients met recently defined diagnostic criteria for definite or probable disease. Bulk CD8+ and CD4+ T cells were purified by magnetic negative isolation, while CD8+ TEMRA cells were enriched using FACS. Blood was drawn into EDTA tubes, processed within 24 hours, and PBMCs were isolated by density gradient centrifugation. PBMCs intended for TCR sequencing were cryopreserved in liquid nitrogen and thawed later in a water bath at 37 degrees C. The sorted or isolated CD4+, CD8+ and CD8+ TEMRA cells had a purity of 90% or higher. The sample is drawn from a study of CD8 T cells in Susac syndrome (dated by TCRdb to between 2018 and 2021). At the level of the whole study: Among the Susac syndrome patients who were sequenced, clinically active disease was present in 5 or 6 and clinical remission was observed in eight. Susac syndrome patients were therapy-naive, on corticosteroids (some also receiving IVIg), or on IVIg alone at blood withdrawal. The study used repertoire sequencing to test whether antigen drove CD8+ T cell activation and differentiation in Susac syndrome. Findings and caveats that apply to the study as a whole: The number of individuals in the TCR sequencing and HLA analysis was recognized as being relatively small. No clonal expansion was detected in the CD4+ T cell repertoire of Susac syndrome patients.

RNA was extracted using the RNeasy kit, and about 0.45 to 1 ug of the RNA was reverse transcribed with random hexamers. The immunoSEQ multiplex PCR assay, covering 54 Vbeta and 13 Jbeta segments, was used to amplify TCR beta CDR3 regions. Bias from PCR amplification was corrected by using a synthetic template baseline for primer optimization and for computational correction. For the original study's pipeline: Only productive sequences were kept, with reads annotated to V, D and J genes according to IMGT and analyzed in immunoSEQ Analyzer. To calculate clonality, Shannon entropy was normalized by log2 of the number of productive unique sequences and then subtracted from one. Public and private clones were assessed among the 100 most prevalent clones of each patient and control. Clones were defined as Susac-specific when absent from the healthy and MS cohorts, from about 970 published viral clones and from other ImmuneACCESS disease sequences. The public reads were quality trimmed at Q25 with fastp and then assembled into clones with MiXCR by TCRdb, keeping productive beta chains. Entries that share a CDR3 protein sequence are merged under the most common genes and DNA. These V and J calls rely on TCRdb rather than the paper's analysis. This sample has around 230,000 distinct CDR3 sequences in its table, and about 95% of those were observed once. The ten largest make up around 0.1% of the sample.

The specimen sequenced was CD4+ T cells from PBMCs. This sequence originates from a human donor with Susac syndrome.

CDR3 reads: CASSPRTGFYEQYF. The bases are TGTGCCAGCTCACCTCGGACAGGATTCTACGAGCAGTACTTC. This chain joins TRBV18 to TRBJ2-7, with 7 junctional bases fitting TRBD1. Reading from cysteine to phenylalanine, the CDR3 counts 14 amino acids. Only CDR3 DNA remains: 42 bases, in frame from the first base. The germline V gene sets CDR1 to KGHSH and CDR2 to LQKENI. The junction shows trimming of 3 bases on V and 3 bases on J, and the gene matches do not reach 5 bases of it. Supplemented by the reference TRBV18 and TRBJ2-7 proteins around the CDR3, the complete variable domain is NAGVMQNPRHLVRRRGQEARLRCSPMKGHSHVYWYRQLPEEGLKFMVYLQKENIIDESGMPKERFSAEFPKEGPSILRIQQVVRGDSAAYFCASSPRTGFYEQYFGPGTRLTVT.